What follows is one T cell receptor beta chain and its context. The antigen is not known. Sequencing was performed with immunoSEQ multiplex PCR; in TCRdb, only in-frame clones are kept and a portion is missing. The sample has 60,000 or so clones; 89% are singletons. Time point meaning: week 11, during vaccination. Alongside topical imiquimod, each dose of vaccine comprised 300 ug of mutant IDH1 20-mer peptide. This sample is drawn from a study of a mutant IDH1 vaccine in newly diagnosed glioma. Across the whole study: Earlier treatment was radiotherapy, temozolomide, or both, with most getting both.

CDR3 length equals 15 residues. Trimming took 2 bases from V and 4 from J; bases not matched to a gene: 7. Per the germline V gene, CDR1 is SGHDT and CDR2 is YYEEEE. Study observations and caveats: It was approximately 93% of patients that developed vaccine-induced immune responses.

This sequence originates from a man aged 40-49 years with glioma. The rearrangement joins TRBV5-6 to TRBJ2-5, with TRBD1 matching 8 bases. Source: PBMCs, taken from a glioma patient whose treatment included an IDH1 peptide vaccine. CDR3 residues: CASSLDRGGGETQYF. In nucleotides, the CDR3 is TGTGCCAGCAGCTTAGACAGGGGAGGAGGAGAGACCCAGTACTTC.